This is a list of T cell receptor beta chains from one sample in a study of Tregs in tolerant kidney transplant recipients. TCRdb's copy holds only in-frame clones and misses some; the assay was immunoSEQ multiplex PCR. The data hold around 120,000 clones, with roughly 93% observed a single time. The sequenced sample was CD4+ T cells from blood. All receptors come from a human donor in good health. Both conserved end residues are part of each CDR3. D genes are given only for firm matches. Only part of the rows carry a size: once, few, many, or a class if the clone is expanded.

j_gene,v_gene,d_gene,abundance,CDR3nt,CDR3aa
TRBJ2-2,TRBV5-1,NA,once,TGCGCCAGCAGTTGGGGGAACACCGGGGAGCTGTTTTTT,CASSWGNTGELFF
TRBJ1-2,TRBV27,NA,NA,TGTGCCAGCAGTTTATATGGGTCGGCTAACTATGGCTACACCTTC,CASSLYGSANYGYTF
TRBJ2-7,TRBV11-3,NA,NA,TGTGCCAGCAGCCAGACTAGTACCCACGTTCCGTACTTC,CASSQTSTHVPYF
TRBJ2-5,TRBV7-6,TRBD1,NA,TGTGCCAGCAGCCTGACAGGGGCCCAGTACTTC,CASSLTGAQYF
TRBJ2-1,TRBV2,NA,NA,TGTGCCAGCAGTGAATTGGGTATTAATGAGCAGTTCTTC,CASSELGINEQFF
TRBJ1-2,TRBV4-1,NA,NA,TGCGCCAGCAGCCAAGAAGGGCAGGGAGATGGCTACACCTTC,CASSQEGQGDGYTF
TRBJ1-1,TRBV18,NA,NA,TGTGCCAGCTCACCACAGGCGGTTAACACTGAAGCTTTCTTT,CASSPQAVNTEAFF
TRBJ2-1,TRBV19,NA,once,TGTGCCAGTAGTACGTATTTGGATGAGCAGTTCTTC,CASSTYLDEQFF
TRBJ1-4,TRBV10-3,NA,NA,TGTGCCATCGCCGGGGGGCGCAATGAAAAACTGTTTTTT,CAIAGGRNEKLFF
TRBJ2-7,TRBV7-9,NA,NA,TGTGCCAGCAGCTTAGATCCGGGGAGCTACGAGCAGTACTTC,CASSLDPGSYEQYF
TRBJ2-7,TRBV5-1,TRBD1,NA,TGCGCCAGCAGCCTTAGACAGGGCGGCTTCTACGAGCAGTACTTC,CASSLRQGGFYEQYF
TRBJ1-3,TRBV29-1,TRBD1,NA,TGCAGCGTATCCGGGACAGGGGCTGGAAACACCATATATTTT,CSVSGTGAGNTIYF
TRBJ1-2,TRBV19,NA,NA,TGTGCCAGTAGTATAGATGTGAACAGAAACTATGGCTACACCTTC,CASSIDVNRNYGYTF
TRBJ1-1,TRBV2,NA,NA,TGTGCCAGCCGCAGGGAGGGCACTGAAGCTTTCTTT,CASRREGTEAFF
TRBJ2-7,TRBV15,NA,NA,TGTGCCACCAGCAGAGATTACGGGCTTTGGTACTTC,CATSRDYGLWYF
TRBJ2-3,TRBV7-8,NA,NA,TGTGCCAGCAGCTTACGGCAATTCGGGATCCTAAACACAGATACGCAGTATTTT,CASSLRQFGILNTDTQYF
TRBJ2-5,TRBV11-2,NA,NA,TGTGCCAGCCGAATCCGGGGGTGGGAGACCCAGTACTTC,CASRIRGWETQYF
TRBJ2-7,TRBV10-3,NA,once,TGTGCCATCCGATCTGAGTCCTACGAGCAGTACTTC,CAIRSESYEQYF
TRBJ1-5,TRBV19,TRBD1,NA,TGTGCCACAATTGATGCAGGGGGCATGGATCAGCCCCAGCATTTT,CATIDAGGMDQPQHF
TRBJ2-2,TRBV7-6,NA,NA,TGTGCCAGCAGCCATCTTGACAGGAACACCGGGGAGCTGTTTTTT,CASSHLDRNTGELFF
TRBJ1-4,TRBV11-2,NA,NA,TGTGCCAGCAGCTTCACTGGGGTTGAAAAACTGTTTTTT,CASSFTGVEKLFF
TRBJ2-3,TRBV5-1,NA,NA,TGCGCCAGCAGCTTGAGTCCAGGGGAAGGTGGTACGCAGTATTTT,CASSLSPGEGGTQYF
TRBJ1-1,TRBV7-8,NA,NA,TGTGCCAGCAGCTTAAGTTGGGGATCTAACACTGAAGCTTTCTTT,CASSLSWGSNTEAFF
TRBJ2-3,TRBV9,TRBD2,NA,TGTGCCAGCAGCGTAAATAGCGGGGGTGCAGATACGCAGTATTTT,CASSVNSGGADTQYF
TRBJ2-1,TRBV7-9,NA,NA,TGTGCCAGCAGCCCTTCGGGGGCCAGCAATGAGCAGTTCTTC,CASSPSGASNEQFF
TRBJ2-5,TRBV2,NA,NA,TGTGCCAGCAGGAGTGGGGAGACCCAGTACTTC,CASRSGETQYF
TRBJ1-3,TRBV6-6,NA,NA,TGTGCCAGCAGCTTGCGGAGCTCTGGAAACACCATATATTTT,CASSLRSSGNTIYF
TRBJ2-2,TRBV18,NA,once,TGTGCCAGCTCACCACCAACAGGGCCCGGGGAGCTGTTTTTT,CASSPPTGPGELFF
TRBJ1-1,TRBV30,NA,NA,TGTGCCTGGAGCCCGGGGTCTCGGGCTTTCTTT,CAWSPGSRAFF
TRBJ1-4,TRBV5-1,TRBD1,NA,TGCGCCAGCAGCGACAGGGGGCAGAGTGAAAAACTGTTTTTT,CASSDRGQSEKLFF
TRBJ2-7,TRBV19,NA,NA,TGTGCCAGTACCCCAGGGTTTGGGGGGAGGACCGAGCAGTACTTC,CASTPGFGGRTEQYF
TRBJ2-1,TRBV28,TRBD1,NA,TGTGCCAGTCTCGACAGGGTACAGCAGTTCTTC,CASLDRVQQFF
TRBJ2-7,TRBV10-1,NA,NA,TGCGCCAGCAGTGAGTCGAGCAGGTTACGCAAGTACTTC,CASSESSRLRKYF
TRBJ2-3,TRBV7-9,TRBD1,NA,TGTGCCAGCAGCTTAAGGGACAGGCAACTAACAGATACGCAGTATTTT,CASSLRDRQLTDTQYF
TRBJ1-5,TRBV5-6,TRBD1,NA,TGTGCCAGCAGCTTCAGGGGGTTTTCTGGCCTTAGCAATCAGCCCCAGCATTTT,CASSFRGFSGLSNQPQHF
TRBJ2-1,TRBV5-4,NA,NA,TGTGCCAGCAGCTTGGAACAGCCGTACAATGAGCAGTTCTTC,CASSLEQPYNEQFF
TRBJ1-2,TRBV18,NA,NA,TGTGCCAGCTCACCGTCCCAAAGCCATGGCTACACCTTC,CASSPSQSHGYTF
TRBJ2-7,TRBV18,NA,NA,TGTGCCAGCTCACCAAGGTCGGCCGAGCAGTACTTC,CASSPRSAEQYF
TRBJ1-2,TRBV5-1,NA,NA,TGCGCCAGCAGCGAGCCACAGGCTGGTGGCTACACCTTC,CASSEPQAGGYTF
TRBJ1-4,TRBV15,NA,NA,TGTGCCACCAGCAGGCAGACAGGAAATGAAAAACTGTTTTTT,CATSRQTGNEKLFF
TRBJ1-2,TRBV28,NA,few,TGTGCCAGCAGTTTAGGAGCGGAGGGAGGCTATGGCTACACCTTC,CASSLGAEGGYGYTF
TRBJ2-7,TRBV5-1,NA,NA,TGCGCCAGCAGCCCCGTGCGGTCATACCTTGCAGGCGAGCAGTACTTC,CASSPVRSYLAGEQYF
TRBJ2-3,TRBV10-1,NA,NA,TGCGCCAGCAGCTCACGGACCGGGAGTACAGATACGCAGTATTTT,CASSSRTGSTDTQYF